The 16 T cell receptor beta chains below were found in one sample sequenced in a study of CD8 T cells in Susac syndrome. cDNA came from about 0.5 to 1 ug RNA primed by random hexamers. TCRdb re-called the immunoSEQ multiplex PCR reads through MiXCR, storing one row per CDR3 protein. The profile shows 250,000 to 350,000 distinct CDR3 sequences, roughly 94% of them singletons. Sequenced input: CD4+ T cells from PBMCs. The origin of the receptors is a human donor with multiple sclerosis.

The rearrangement uses TRBV19 and TRBJ1-6, with D tentatively TRBD1 (6 bases). The germline V gene has CDR1 LNHDA and CDR2 SQIVND (reference sequence). V was clipped by 6 bases and J by 3 bases, with 12 bases between them. This CDR3 contains 15 residues. This CDR3 is CASRPDSIYNSPLHF. For the CDR3, the DNA is TGTGCCAGTAGACCGGACAGTATCTATAATTCACCCCTCCACTTT.

The V call is TRBV6-2 or TRBV6-3, the J call TRBJ2-7, with TRBD1 as a possible D gene (5 bases). Between the trimmed V and J ends, which lost 4 bases and 5 bases, there was a span of 18 bases. The CDR3 runs 15 residues. Germline CDR1 and CDR2: MNHEY and SVGEGT. CDR3 amino acids: CASSLAGSNSHEQYF. The CDR3, as DNA: TGTGCCAGCAGTTTAGCAGGGTCCAATTCCCACGAGCAGTACTTC.

The chain combines TRBV20-1 with TRBJ2-1, with 14 positions matching TRBD2. The CDR3 totals 22 residues. V trimming: 7 bases; J trimming: 0 bases; junction bases outside the gene matches: 23. CDR1 and CDR2 from the germline V gene are DFQATT and SNEGSKA (reference sequence). The CDR3 DNA sequence: TGCAGTGTTAGCCTATACGGGACTAGCGGGAGTGGGCGACTGTACTCCTACAATGAGCAGTTCTTC. As protein: CSVSLYGTSGSGRLYSYNEQFF.

Here the CDR3 DNA reads TGTGCCAGCAGCCAAGTTATGGACAGGGTAACAGTCCACGAGCAGTACTTC. Its protein product is CASSQVMDRVTVHEQYF. V is TRBV3-1 and J is TRBJ2-7; 8 bases are a match to TRBD1. V gave up 1 base and J gave up 5 bases; unmatched junction bases: 13. The V gene's germline CDR1 is LGHDT and CDR2 YNNKEL (reference sequence). The CDR3 covers 17 residues.

The chain carries TRBV20-1 and TRBJ2-7; TRBD2 agrees at 11 bases. In germline, CDR1 is DFQATT, CDR2 SNEGSKA (reference sequence). The junction had 7 bases not matched to a gene; V was cut back by 2 bases and J by 4 bases. The CDR3 is 15 residues long. The CDR3, as DNA: TGCAGTGCTAGACCCTTTAGCGGGAGGGCTTACGAGCAGTACTTC. Translated: CSARPFSGRAYEQYF.

The chain uses TRBV20-1 and TRBJ2-4, with TRBD2 matching 7 bases. CDR3 length: 13 amino acids. Trimming took 1 base from V and 4 from J; bases not matched to a gene: 1. CDR1 DFQATT and CDR2 SNEGSKA come from the germline V gene (reference sequence). CDR3 protein: CSARAGGKNIQYF. The CDR3 DNA reads as TGCAGTGCTAGAGCCGGGGGGAAAAACATTCAGTACTTC.

This CDR3 reads CASGNQNQPQHF. The CDR3 bases are TGTGCCAGCGGGAACCAGAATCAGCCCCAGCATTTT. This rearrangement joins TRBV3-1 to TRBJ1-5; D call uncertain. Germline V gives CDR1 LGHDT, CDR2 YNNKEL (reference sequence). V lost 8 bases to trimming and J lost 4 bases, with 9 bases between them. This CDR3 region has 12 residues.

The genes are TRBV12-3 or TRBV12-4 and TRBJ2-5, with D tentatively TRBD2 (5 bases). The ends were cut back, 0 bases at V and 5 bases at J, with 13 bases in the middle. The CDR3 has 15 residues. The DNA for the CDR3 is TGTGCCAGCAGTTTAGCGTCTCTAGCCGGGGAGACCCAGTACTTC. It yields the protein CASSLASLAGETQYF.

The chain uses TRBV19 and TRBJ2-1; 10 nucleotides align to TRBD2. V shed 3 bases and J 8 bases; nucleotides not matched to a gene: 10. The CDR3 has 16 residues. Germline loops: CDR1 LNHDA, CDR2 SQIVND (reference sequence). CDR3 sequence (DNA): TGTGCCAGTAGTATCGGAGGGCTAGCGGGGGATCATGAGCAGTTCTTC. It is translated as CASSIGGLAGDHEQFF.

The J gene is TRBJ2-5, the V gene TRBV20-1; D remains ambiguous. In germline, CDR1 is DFQATT, CDR2 SNEGSKA (reference sequence). There are 12 residues in the CDR3. V was shortened by 2 bases and J by 2 bases, with 6 bases between the two germline ends. The CDR3 protein is CSARLLQETQYF. CDR3 sequence (DNA): TGCAGTGCTAGACTTCTTCAAGAGACCCAGTACTTC.

The V gene is TRBV15, the J gene TRBJ2-3; 13 positions match TRBD2. The CDR3 runs to 18 residues. Germline loops: CDR1 LNHNV, CDR2 YYDKDF (reference sequence). V shed 1 base, J shed 5 bases, and the junction held 9 bases outside the gene matches. The DNA for the CDR3 is TGTGCCACCAGCAGAGCGTATTTACTAGCGGGGGGGCGAGATACGCAGTATTTT. Translated: CATSRAYLLAGGRDTQYF. The complete variable domain, with remaining parts taken from reference TRBV15 and TRBJ2-3, reads DAMVIQNPRYQVTQFGKPVTLSCSQTLNHNVMYWYQQKSSQAPKLLFHYYDKDFNNEADTPDNFQSRRPNTSFCFLDIRSPGLGDTAMYLCATSRAYLLAGGRDTQYFGPGTRLTVL.

The chain links TRBV20-1 to TRBJ2-7, with a weak D call TRBD2 (6 bases). The CDR3 is made up of 14 amino acids. CDR1 is DFQATT and CDR2 is SNEGSKA in the germline V gene (reference sequence). Trimming took off 3 bases at V and 1 base at J, with 13 bases between the two ends. Here the CDR3 reads CSARGARESYEQYF. For the CDR3, the DNA is TGCAGTGCTAGGGGAGCTCGGGAGTCCTACGAGCAGTACTTC.

The genes are TRBV30 and TRBJ1-4; D remains unclear. V was pared by 6 bases and J by 7 bases, with 15 bases between. Germline V gene sequence: CDR1 GTSNPN, CDR2 SVGIG (reference sequence). This CDR3 spans 13 amino acids. The CDR3 spells CACGRQLGEKLFF. In nucleotides, the CDR3 is TGTGCCTGTGGGCGGCAGTTAGGTGAAAAACTGTTTTTT.

This clonotype was seen once. The chain couples TRBV30 to TRBJ2-7; no clear D gene. Between the trimmed V and J ends, which lost 1 base and 3 bases, there was a span of 7 bases. Germline CDR1 and CDR2: GTSNPN and SVGIG (reference sequence). The CDR3 is made up of 12 amino acids. The CDR3 nucleotides read TGTGCCTGGAGTGGTGAGTACTACGAGCAGTACTTC. Amino acids: CAWSGEYYEQYF.

The V call is TRBV20-1, the J call TRBJ1-2; 7 bases match TRBD1. Germline V gene sequence: CDR1 DFQATT, CDR2 SNEGSKA (reference sequence). V lost 1 base, J lost 7 bases, and 18 bases stayed unmatched. There are 17 residues in the CDR3. The CDR3 DNA reads as TGCAGTGCTAGAGCTGTTCGGCAGGGGGGGAACCTAGGTGGCTACACCTTC. Translated, it gives CSARAVRQGGNLGGYTF.

The chain is built from TRBV7-2 and TRBJ2-5, with 9 bases aligning to TRBD2. Trimming cost V 5 bases and J 5 bases; bases outside gene matches: 9. CDR1 and CDR2 (germline): SGHTA, FQGNSA. The CDR3 loop spans 15 amino acids. This chain's CDR3 is CASSLQAGGGETQYF. In DNA, the CDR3 is TGTGCCAGCAGCCTTCAAGCGGGGGGAGGTGAGACCCAGTACTTC.